Listed below are T cell receptor beta chains from one sample, sequenced in a study of blood T cell repertoires in COVID-19. Repertoires were generated with immunoSEQ multiplex PCR, while TCRdb's copy carries only in-frame clones and drops some. This table holds roughly 200,000 clones, about four fifths found once. Sequencing was carried out using peripheral blood. The receptors originated from a woman aged 35 to 49 with COVID-19, enrolled during active disease. The CDR3 runs from the conserved cysteine through the conserved F or W. D genes are given only for firm matches. Clone size, where shown, is once, few, many, or a class for clones that have expanded.

>TRBV6-2/TRBV6-3|TRBD1|-|TRBJ1-1|15
TGTGCCAGCAGTTACCGGGGCAGGGGGGTCACTGAAGCTTTCTTT
CASSYRGRGVTEAFF
>TRBV27|TRBD1|-|TRBJ1-2|14
TGTGCCAGCAGAGGGACAGGCGGTAATTGGGGCTACACCTTC
CASRGTGGNWGYTF
>TRBV6-5|TRBD2|-|TRBJ2-3|12
TGTGCCAGCGGACTAGCGGCAGATACGCAGTATTTT
CASGLAADTQYF
>TRBV5-1|TRBD1|few|TRBJ2-1|14
TGCGCCAGCAGCTTGGGGGACAGAGCCAATGAGCAGTTCTTC
CASSLGDRANEQFF
>TRBV5-1|-|-|TRBJ2-6|14
TGCGCCAGCAGCCCGGGAGACGGGGCCAACGTCCTGACTTTC
CASSPGDGANVLTF
>TRBV5-4|-|-|TRBJ2-2|14
TGTGCCAGCAGCTTGGCCGGGAGAACCGGGGAGCTGTTTTTT
CASSLAGRTGELFF
>TRBV10-3|-|once|TRBJ1-1|14
TGTGCCATCAGTGGTGGCAGGGAGGGAGATGAAGCTTTCTTT
CAISGGREGDEAFF
>TRBV30|-|-|TRBJ1-4|16
TGTGCCTGGAGTCCTACTCGGACAGCGCCCCCTGAAAAACTGTTTTTT
CAWSPTRTAPPEKLFF
>TRBV27|-|-|TRBJ2-3|16
TGTGCCAGCAGTTTATTGCAGGGGTATAGCACAGATACGCAGTATTTT
CASSLLQGYSTDTQYF
>TRBV5-5|TRBD1|once|TRBJ2-7|15
TGTGCCAGCAGCTTCTCGGGACAGGGGACCTACGAGCAGTACTTC
CASSFSGQGTYEQYF
>TRBV5-1|-|-|TRBJ2-2|16
TGCGCCAGCAGCTTGGGCGGAGTCCCGAACACCGGGGAGCTGTTTTTT
CASSLGGVPNTGELFF
>TRBV15|TRBD2|-|TRBJ2-1|20
TGTGCCACCAGCACCGCCGGGACTAGCGGGTGGATGGGATATTACAATGAGCAGTTCTTC
CATSTAGTSGWMGYYNEQFF
>TRBV7-2|-|-|TRBJ1-1|15
TGTGCCAGCAGCCCGGCGGGGGGGTGGAGGGCTGAAGCTTTCTTT
CASSPAGGWRAEAFF
>TRBV6-5|TRBD1|-|TRBJ1-6|14
TGTGCCAGCATCCAGGGACAGGGTAATTCACCCCTCCACTTT
CASIQGQGNSPLHF
>TRBV4-2|TRBD2|many|TRBJ2-5|17
TGTGCCAGCAGCCAAGAGGGGGGAGGGCCTGAAGGAGAGACCCAGTACTTC
CASSQEGGGPEGETQYF
>TRBV6-5|-|once|TRBJ1-2|11
TGTGCCAGCAGTTATGGGGAGGGCTACACCTTC
CASSYGEGYTF
>TRBV5-1|TRBD1|-|TRBJ1-3|15
TGCGCCAGCAGCTTGGGGACAGGGAAGGGAAACACCATATATTTT
CASSLGTGKGNTIYF
>TRBV2|-|-|TRBJ2-7|15
TGTGCCAGCAGTGACTCGAGACAGAGCTCCTACGAGCAGTACTTC
CASSDSRQSSYEQYF
>TRBV30|TRBD1|-|TRBJ1-2|17
TGTGCCTGGGAACCTAGGCACGCGGGACAGATATCCTATGGCTACACCTTC
CAWEPRHAGQISYGYTF
>TRBV6-5|-|-|TRBJ2-5|13
TGTGCCAGCAGTTACGTGAAGGGGGAGACCCAGTACTTC
CASSYVKGETQYF
>TRBV6-2/TRBV6-3|TRBD1|-|TRBJ2-7|14
TGTGCCAGCAGTCGGACAGGGGGCTCGTTCGAGCAGTACTTC
CASSRTGGSFEQYF
>TRBV2|-|-|TRBJ2-7|13
TGTGCCAGCAACCCAGGGCCTAACCTCGAGCAGTACTTC
CASNPGPNLEQYF
>TRBV7-9|-|-|TRBJ2-5|16
TGTGCCAGCAGCTTACTGGGGGACTCGGCCCAAGAGACCCAGTACTTC
CASSLLGDSAQETQYF
>TRBV5-6|-|-|TRBJ2-7|15
TGTGCCAGCAGCTTTCGCACCCTAAGCTCCTACGAGCAGTACTTC
CASSFRTLSSYEQYF
>TRBV27|-|medium-sized|TRBJ2-3|15
TGTGCCAGCAGTTTACTGGGCCACATATGGGATACGCAGTATTTT
CASSLLGHIWDTQYF
>TRBV4-1|-|-|TRBJ1-4|16
TGCGCCAGCAGCCAAGACGCGGGCCCAACTAATGAAAAACTGTTTTTT
CASSQDAGPTNEKLFF
>TRBV5-1|TRBD1|-|TRBJ1-2|16
TGCGCCAGCAGCGCGATCGGACAGGCGGAAAACTATGGCTACACCTTC
CASSAIGQAENYGYTF
>TRBV6-1|-|few|TRBJ2-7|15
TGTGCCAGCAGTGAAAAGGTCTACGGCGACAATGAGCAGTACTTC
CASSEKVYGDNEQYF
>TRBV7-9|TRBD1|-|TRBJ1-1|15
TGTGCCAGCAGCTTAGCGCAGGGGGCGAGGGCTGAAGCTTTCTTT
CASSLAQGARAEAFF
>TRBV3-1/TRBV3-2|TRBD2|-|TRBJ2-7|17
TGTGCCAGCAGCCAATCCCCCATGGGAGGGCTCTCAGGGGAGCAGTACTTC
CASSQSPMGGLSGEQYF
>TRBV27|-|-|TRBJ1-6|17
TGTGCCAGCAGTTTATCGATCGGACAGATTTTTAATTCACCCCTCCACTTT
CASSLSIGQIFNSPLHF
>TRBV3-1/TRBV3-2|-|-|TRBJ1-1|11
TGTGCCAGCAGCCAAGGGAGGAAAGCTTTCTTT
CASSQGRKAFF
>TRBV5-4|-|many|TRBJ1-6|15
TGTGCCAGCAGCGCCCAGGATCGCTATAATTCACCCCTCCACTTT
CASSAQDRYNSPLHF
>TRBV6-5|-|-|TRBJ1-3|15
TGTGCCAGCAGTTACGGCGGGGACTCTGGAAACACCATATATTTT
CASSYGGDSGNTIYF
>TRBV11-2|-|-|TRBJ2-7|13
TGTGCCAGCAGCTTAGGACACTCCTACGAGCAGTACTTC
CASSLGHSYEQYF
>TRBV19|-|-|TRBJ1-3|15
TGTGCCAGGAGACGACAGAAACTTTATGGAAACACCATATATTTT
CARRRQKLYGNTIYF
>TRBV7-9|TRBD1|-|TRBJ1-2|14
TGTGCCAGCTCGAGGTGGACAGGGGGCAATGGCTACACCTTC
CASSRWTGGNGYTF
>TRBV30|TRBD2|-|TRBJ2-7|12
TGTGCCTGGGACCTGCGGGGGGGCGAGCAGTACTTC
CAWDLRGGEQYF
>TRBV2|TRBD1|-|TRBJ2-5|14
TGTGCCAGCAGTGTGGACAGGGGTTCCGAGACCCAGTACTTC
CASSVDRGSETQYF
>TRBV19|-|-|TRBJ1-2|15
TGTGCCAGTAGTATGCGGCGTCAGGGCTACTATGGCTACACCTTC
CASSMRRQGYYGYTF
>TRBV19|-|-|TRBJ1-2|15
TGTGCCAGTAGTATAAGTCAGGGGAACAACGGTGGCTACACCTTC
CASSISQGNNGGYTF
>TRBV19|-|few|TRBJ2-7|13
TGTGCCAGTAGTGTCCTCTCCGGGGGCGAGCAGTACTTC
CASSVLSGGEQYF
>TRBV4-3|TRBD1|-|TRBJ2-7|14
TGCGCCAGCAGCCAAGCGGAACAGGGGGCGAGGCAGTACTTC
CASSQAEQGARQYF
>TRBV11-3|-|-|TRBJ2-3|12
TGTGCCAGCAGCTTAGAGACGGGTACGCAGTATTTT
CASSLETGTQYF
>TRBV6-5|TRBD1|-|TRBJ1-1|16
TGTGCCAGCAGTTTGTTCGGACAGGGGGGAGAAACTGAAGCTTTCTTT
CASSLFGQGGETEAFF
>TRBV6-6|TRBD1|few|TRBJ2-7|15
TGTGCCAGCAGTTCCGCCGACAGGGGTGGATACGAGCAGTACTTC
CASSSADRGGYEQYF
>TRBV7-6|-|few|TRBJ1-5|14
TGTGCCAGCAGCTTAGCGTCCGGGGGACAGCCCCAGCATTTT
CASSLASGGQPQHF
>TRBV19|-|once|TRBJ1-4|13
TGTGCCAGTAGTCGGCAGGCAAATGAAAAACTGTTTTTT
CASSRQANEKLFF
>TRBV6-2/TRBV6-3|-|-|TRBJ2-7|13
TGTGCCAGCAGTAGGCTAGTCCTCTACGAGCAGTACTTC
CASSRLVLYEQYF